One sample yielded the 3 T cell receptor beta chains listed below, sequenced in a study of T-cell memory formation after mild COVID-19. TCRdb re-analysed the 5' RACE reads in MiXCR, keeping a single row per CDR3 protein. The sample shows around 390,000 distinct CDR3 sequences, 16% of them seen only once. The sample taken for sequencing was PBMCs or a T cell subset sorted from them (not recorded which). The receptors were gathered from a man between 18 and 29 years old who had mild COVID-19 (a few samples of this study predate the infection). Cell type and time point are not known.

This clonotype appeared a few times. The CDR3 DNA reads TGTGCCAGCAGTTTATCGACGGGGGGGAGGGCAGATACGCAGTATTTT. Translated, it gives CASSLSTGGRADTQYF. The chain recombines TRBV27 with TRBJ2-3, with TRBD2 matching 8 bases. CDR1 and CDR2 from the germline V gene are MNHEY and SMNVEV (reference sequence). The length of the CDR3 is 16 residues. V was pared by 0 bases and J by 4 bases, with 6 bases of the junction left unmatched.

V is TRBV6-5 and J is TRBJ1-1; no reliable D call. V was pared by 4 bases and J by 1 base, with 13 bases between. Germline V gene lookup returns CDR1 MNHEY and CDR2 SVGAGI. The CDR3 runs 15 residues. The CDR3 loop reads CASSWASVRNTEAFF. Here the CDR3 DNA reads TGTGCCAGCAGTTGGGCTTCTGTGCGGAACACTGAAGCTTTCTTT.

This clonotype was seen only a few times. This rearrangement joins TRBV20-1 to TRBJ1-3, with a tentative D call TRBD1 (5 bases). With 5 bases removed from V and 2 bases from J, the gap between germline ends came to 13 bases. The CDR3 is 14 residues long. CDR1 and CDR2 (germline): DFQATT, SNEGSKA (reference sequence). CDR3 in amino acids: CSASSQGTGNTIYF. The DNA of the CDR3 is TGCAGTGCTTCCTCCCAGGGTACTGGAAACACCATATATTTT.